Listed below are T cell receptor beta chains from one sample, sequenced in a study of OX40 agonist ivuxolimab in advanced cancers. Only in-frame clones appear in the TCRdb table, and some are missing; sequencing was by immunoSEQ multiplex PCR. The sample lists approximately 60,000 clones, roughly 80% occurring once. The sequenced sample was CD4+ or CD8+ T cells sorted from blood, obtained in a trial of the OX40 agonist ivuxolimab. Source of these receptors: an adult with an advanced solid tumor such as melanoma, head and neck, liver or kidney cancer. The CDR3 runs from the conserved cysteine through the conserved F or W.

CDR3 protein | V gene
CASSPGTVNNEQFF | TRBV7-2
CASSLDGGTEAFF | TRBV5-1
CASSRLGQNQPQHF | TRBV7-9
CASSSQGTDTQYF | TRBV19
CASSLVSGGDYGYTF | TRBV5-1
CASSLEGMNTEAFF | TRBV5-1
CASSALERGYTF | TRBV25-1
CASTDGTANTGELFF | TRBV5-1
CATQDSRGYEQYF | TRBV6-5
CASSYGAGQTYGYTF | TRBV6-5
CASSPLQNSYEQYF | TRBV21-1
CATSARTGGNSPLHF | TRBV15
CASSFRSGGYNEQFF | TRBV5-4
CASSIPVNDGYTF | TRBV19
CASSQRYPHAVGEDGYTF | TRBV4-1
CASSAEGLGYGYTF | TRBV5-1
CASSLGGGSGTGNTIYF | TRBV5-1
CASSLGTREKLFF | TRBV28
CASSGGTDNQPQHF | TRBV21-1
CAISVQNYEQYF | TRBV6-5
CASSREQGSAGELFF | TRBV5-4
CASSLGGLYEQYF | TRBV11-2
CASSLNRDTYEQYF | TRBV27
CASSLGTSYEQYF | TRBV18
CASRQGLAGSGELFF | TRBV9
CASLTERGGTTQYF | TRBV2
CASSPTYSGRAGEQYF | TRBV4-3
CATRVVGQGAVEQYF | TRBV10-3
CASSQGQGFFEQYF | TRBV11-2
CASSRLLAGGPRETQYF | TRBV4-2
CASSTRFRSYNEQFF | TRBV7-6
CASSQQNTGANVLTF | TRBV5-1
CSVTSGSGGSNEQFF | TRBV29-1
CASSEGGPRGYTF | TRBV7-8
CASSRRVAGNTIYF | TRBV7-2
CASRLPEGTLTF | TRBV5-4
CASSYGPGGVELFF | TRBV6-5
CASSYHTEAFF | TRBV19
CASSPGEENQPQHF | TRBV6-1
CASSSPGTSGVNSYNEQFF | TRBV5-1